This entry describes one T cell receptor beta chain. The method was immunoSEQ multiplex PCR; TCRdb's version includes in-frame clones alone and lacks a portion of them. The sample has 9,500 to 10,000 clones, over 75% seen once. Germline-derived CDR1 and CDR2 are SGHDT and YYEEEE. The CDR3 extends over 11 amino acids. This sample was included in a study of neoadjuvant nivolumab and ipilimumab in lung cancer. This chain links TRBV5-6 with TRBJ2-5; D remains unclear. The last part of the DNA fits TRBJ2-7 better; the J call may be wrong. This clonotype was obtained from an adult with non-small cell lung cancer. Specimen: peripheral blood, collected before neoadjuvant nivolumab, alone or with ipilimumab. Written as DNA, the CDR3 is TGTGCCAGCAGCTTAAGGTACGAGCAGTACTTC. Its translation: CASSLRYEQYF.